The 20 T cell receptor beta chains presented below share a single source sample, sequenced in a study of Graves' ophthalmopathy and Graves' hyperthyroidism. For repertoire sequencing, the TCR beta CDR3 regions were amplified from RNA transcripts. HTBI-primed first-round RT-PCR preceded second-round multiplex PCR. Using its own MiXCR run on the multiplex PCR reads, TCRdb lists one record per CDR3 protein. Of over 450,000 distinct CDR3 sequences detected, approximately 15% appear once; the ten largest clones hold over 7.5%. What was sequenced was blood. Receptors originate from a woman between 25 and 40 years old with Graves' ophthalmopathy.

This clonotype was detected ten times or more. The gene calls are TRBV24-1 and TRBJ1-1; 7 positions agree with TRBD1. The germline V gene has CDR1 KGHDR and CDR2 SFDVKD. With 3 bases clipped from V and 4 bases from J, the junction kept 10 bases outside the gene matches. The CDR3 runs to 16 residues. The CDR3 is CATSDARQGGSTEAFF. The CDR3 bases are TGTGCCACCAGTGATGCCCGACAGGGCGGGAGCACTGAAGCTTTCTTT.

This clonotype has at least ten counts. V and J are TRBV6-1 and TRBJ1-1; 12 bases match TRBD1. This CDR3 has 17 residues. V shed 7 bases, J shed 6 bases, and the junction held 15 bases outside the gene matches. Germline V gene lookup returns CDR1 MNHNS and CDR2 SASEGT. CDR3 residues: CASKGMGQGALGAEAFF. The CDR3 coding sequence is TGTGCCAGCAAGGGAATGGGACAGGGGGCGCTTGGCGCTGAAGCTTTCTTT.

This clonotype was counted many times. This sequence joins TRBV20-1 and TRBJ1-2; TRBD1 matches 7 bases. The length of the CDR3 is 12 residues. Trimming removed 5 bases from V and 3 bases from J; junction bases left unmatched: 3. CDR1 and CDR2 (germline): DFQATT, SNEGSKA (reference sequence). CDR3 DNA sequence: TGCAGTGCTCTCGGACAGGACTATGGCTACACCTTC. Translating it yields CSALGQDYGYTF.

This clonotype was found a few times. A much larger clone is a single base away; this may be a read error. The conserved final phenylalanine or tryptophan is absent from the CDR3, which likely points to a read error. The DNA is omitted, as the CDR3 cannot be located on it reliably, and the CDR3 follows TCRdb's listing. The V gene is TRBV29-1, the J gene TRBJ1-2. The CDR3 spans 10 amino acids, including both terminal residues. Per the germline V gene, CDR1 is SQVTM and CDR2 is ANQGSEA. This chain's CDR3 is CSVVSPLPTY.

This clonotype was counted ten times or more. J is TRBJ2-7 and V is TRBV18; D not certain. The V and J ends lost 0 bases and 3 bases respectively, with 9 bases between them. From germline, CDR1 is KGHSH and CDR2 LQKENI. The CDR3 is made up of 14 amino acids. The CDR3 protein is CASSPPDSFYEQYF. Here the CDR3 DNA reads TGTGCCAGCTCACCACCAGACTCCTTCTACGAGCAGTACTTC.

This chain uses TRBV7-9 with TRBJ2-7, with 10 bases matching TRBD2. Germline V gene data show CDR1 as SEHNR and CDR2 as FQNEAQ (reference sequence). Trimming at V came to 5 bases and at J to 10 bases, leaving 11 bases not matched to a gene. This CDR3 has 14 amino acids. In DNA form, the CDR3 reads TGTGCCAGCAGCGAGACCGGACTAGCGGAGACCCAGTACGTC. It yields the protein CASSETGLAETQYV.

This clonotype was counted at least ten times. This chain links TRBV7-8 with TRBJ2-7; D is ambiguous. This CDR3 contains 15 residues. With 1 base removed from V and 0 bases from J, the gap between germline ends came to 10 bases. CDR1 and CDR2 (germline): SGHVS, FQNEAQ. The CDR3 DNA reads as TGTGCCAGCAGCTTAGGGTCGGGCCTCTCCTACGAGCAGTACTTC. Its protein is CASSLGSGLSYEQYF.

The rearrangement uses TRBV28 and TRBJ2-7; weak D call: TRBD2 (6 bases). V was trimmed by 4 bases and J by 4 bases, leaving 14 bases between them. The germline V gene has CDR1 MDHEN and CDR2 SYDVKM. This CDR3 region has 14 residues. CDR3 residues: CASSSPGLFYEQYF. In DNA, the CDR3 is TGTGCCAGCAGTTCCCCGGGACTTTTTTACGAGCAGTACTTC.

The table lists this clonotype with a few counts. The chain links TRBV30 to TRBJ1-6, with D possibly TRBD1 on 6 matching bases. The V and J ends lost 8 bases and 8 bases respectively, with 19 bases between them. The CDR3 loop spans 14 amino acids. CDR1 GTSNPN and CDR2 SVGIG come from the germline V gene (reference sequence). Here the CDR3 reads CATTVRAGDSPLHF. CDR3 coding DNA: TGTGCCACTACGGTGCGGGCAGGGGATTCACCCCTCCACTTT.

This clonotype was observed at least ten times. The chain links TRBV29-1 to TRBJ1-2; the match to TRBD1 covers 7 bases. J was trimmed by 8 bases and V by 6 bases; bases with no gene match: 9. The CDR3 spans 12 residues. Per germline, CDR1 SQVTM and CDR2 ANQGSEA. The CDR3 sequence is CSVQGGPGGYTF. The CDR3 region has the DNA TGCAGCGTCCAAGGGGGCCCGGGGGGCTACACCTTC.

This clonotype was recorded a few times. This chain uses TRBV9 with TRBJ2-7; 8 bases align to TRBD2. This CDR3 spans 15 amino acids. J lost 0 bases, V lost 4 bases, and 6 bases had no gene match. Germline lookup yields CDR1 SGDLS and CDR2 YYNGEE. CDR3 residues: CASSPREGNSYEQYF. The CDR3 region has the DNA TGTGCCAGCAGCCCCCGGGAGGGTAACTCCTACGAGCAGTACTTC.

This clonotype was picked up a small number of times. The rearrangement links TRBV20-1 to TRBJ1-1; 9 bases match TRBD1. This CDR3 region has 14 residues. From germline, CDR1 is DFQATT and CDR2 SNEGSKA (reference sequence). The V gene end was trimmed by 5 bases and the J gene end by 4 bases; junction bases not matched to a gene: 8. This chain's CDR3 is CSAWDRDSVTEAFF. In DNA form, the CDR3 reads TGCAGTGCTTGGGACAGGGATTCGGTCACTGAAGCTTTCTTT.

This clonotype was picked up a small number of times. J is TRBJ1-2 and V is TRBV19, with D maybe TRBD1 (6 bases). Germline CDR1 LNHDA, CDR2 SQIVND (reference sequence). The CDR3 contains 16 residues. The V end was cut by 1 base, the J end by 6 bases, with 18 bases between. The DNA of the CDR3 is TGTGCCAGTAGTATAGTCCTCGGACAGACTCTCGATGGCTACACCTTC. Amino acid sequence: CASSIVLGQTLDGYTF.

This clonotype was seen many times. This chain links TRBV27 with TRBJ2-7, with unresolved D. V lost 5 bases, J lost 4 bases, and 21 bases lay in between. The germline CDR1 and CDR2 sequences are MNHEY and SMNVEV (reference sequence). The CDR3 has 16 residues. The CDR3 region is CASSKTGSIQLYEQYF. DNA of the CDR3: TGTGCCAGCAGTAAAACTGGTTCGATACAACTTTACGAGCAGTACTTC.

This clonotype was seen many times. The rearrangement joins TRBV7-2 to TRBJ2-7; a possible D gene is TRBD1 (6 bases). Trimming took off 0 bases at V and 7 bases at J, with 13 bases between the two ends. The germline CDR1 and CDR2 sequences are SGHTA and FQGNSA. CDR3 length: 14 residues. This CDR3 reads CASSLAVGAGEQYF. The CDR3 region has the DNA TGTGCCAGCAGCTTAGCGGTGGGGGCCGGGGAGCAGTACTTC.

The chain recombines TRBV10-3 with TRBJ1-2; D is possibly TRBD1 (5 bases). The germline V gene encodes CDR1 ENHRY and CDR2 SYGVKD. The V end lost 4 bases, the J end lost 2 bases, and 11 bases lay between the germline ends. The CDR3 totals 14 residues. The DNA for the CDR3 is TGTGCCATCAGTGCGGGGACGGTAAACTATGGCTACACCTTC. Translated, it gives CAISAGTVNYGYTF.

This clonotype was seen only once. Possible read error: a much larger clone is one base away. V is TRBV6-5 and J is TRBJ2-7; a weak D match, TRBD2 (7 bases). This CDR3 comprises 16 residues. CDR1 is MNHEY, CDR2 SVGAGI, per germline. The V gene lost 0 bases and the J gene lost 1 base, with 13 bases spanning the gap. Written as DNA, the CDR3 is TGTGCCAGCAGTTACTCGAAGGCGGGGGCGTCCTACGAGCAGTACGTC. As protein: CASSYSKAGASYEQYV.

This clonotype was seen repeatedly, ten times or more. CDR3 region: CASSEWTANYGYTF. The CDR3 nucleotides read TGTGCCAGCAGTGAGTGGACAGCTAACTATGGCTACACCTTC. The V and J genes are TRBV6-1 and TRBJ1-2; D might be TRBD1 (6 bases). The CDR3 consists of 14 residues. Germline V CDR1 and CDR2: MNHNS, SASEGT. Trimming took 3 bases from V and 0 from J, leaving 8 bases between them.

This clonotype has at least ten counts. The chain combines TRBV18 with TRBJ1-5; D not resolved. The germline V gene encodes CDR1 KGHSH and CDR2 LQKENI. Trimming stripped 3 bases from V and 2 bases from J, with 14 bases between. The CDR3 runs to 16 residues. The CDR3 region has the DNA TGTGCCAGCTCACCCGACCCGTCCCGGGGCAATCAGCCCCAGCATTTT. Its protein is CASSPDPSRGNQPQHF. Complete variable domain (other parts from reference TRBV18 and TRBJ1-5): NAGVMQNPRHLVRRRGQEARLRCSPMKGHSHVYWYRQLPEEGLKFMVYLQKENIIDESGMPKERFSAEFPKEGPSILRIQQVVRGDSAAYFCASSPDPSRGNQPQHFGDGTRLSIL.

This clonotype has ten or more counts. This chain links TRBV6-1 with TRBJ1-5, with 7 bases fitting TRBD1. This CDR3 has 16 residues. Losses at the gene ends were 0 bases for V and 7 bases for J; bases not matched to a gene: 9. From germline, CDR1 is MNHNS and CDR2 SASEGT. This CDR3 is CASSEALQGGRQPQHF. CDR3 coding DNA: TGTGCCAGCAGTGAAGCGCTTCAAGGGGGCAGGCAGCCCCAGCATTTT.